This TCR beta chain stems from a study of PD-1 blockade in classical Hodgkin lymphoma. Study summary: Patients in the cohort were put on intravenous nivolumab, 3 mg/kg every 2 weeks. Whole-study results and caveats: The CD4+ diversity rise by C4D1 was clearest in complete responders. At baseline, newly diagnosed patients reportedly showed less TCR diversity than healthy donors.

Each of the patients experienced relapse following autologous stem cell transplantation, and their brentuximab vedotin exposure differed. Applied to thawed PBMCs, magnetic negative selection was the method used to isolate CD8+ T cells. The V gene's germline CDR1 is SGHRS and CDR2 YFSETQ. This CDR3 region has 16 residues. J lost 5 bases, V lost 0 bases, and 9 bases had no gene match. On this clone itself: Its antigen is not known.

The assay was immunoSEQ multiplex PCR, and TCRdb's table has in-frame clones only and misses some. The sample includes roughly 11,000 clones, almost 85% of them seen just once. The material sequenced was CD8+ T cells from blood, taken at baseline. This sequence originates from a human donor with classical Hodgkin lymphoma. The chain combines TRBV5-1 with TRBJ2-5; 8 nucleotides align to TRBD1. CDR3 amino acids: CASSLEETGVMETQYF. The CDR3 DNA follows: TGCGCCAGCAGCTTGGAGGAGACAGGGGTAATGGAGACCCAGTACTTC.